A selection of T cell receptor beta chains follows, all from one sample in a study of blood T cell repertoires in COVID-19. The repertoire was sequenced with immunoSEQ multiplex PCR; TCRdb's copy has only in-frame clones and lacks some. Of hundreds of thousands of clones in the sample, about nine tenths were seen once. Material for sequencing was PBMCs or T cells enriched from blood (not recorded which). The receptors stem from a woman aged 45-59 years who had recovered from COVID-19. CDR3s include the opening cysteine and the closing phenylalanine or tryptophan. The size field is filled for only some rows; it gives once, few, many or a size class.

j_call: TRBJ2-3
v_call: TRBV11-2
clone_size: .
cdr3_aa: CASSLFRGTSGRATDTQYF

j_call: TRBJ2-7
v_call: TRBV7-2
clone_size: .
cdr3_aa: CASSLEGLAGGYEQYF

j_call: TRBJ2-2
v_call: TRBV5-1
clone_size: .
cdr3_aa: CASSFDAGNTGELFF

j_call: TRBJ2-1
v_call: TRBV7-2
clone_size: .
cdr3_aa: CASSPRTGGSYNEQFF

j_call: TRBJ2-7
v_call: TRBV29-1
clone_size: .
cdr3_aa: CSVGTRGEQYF

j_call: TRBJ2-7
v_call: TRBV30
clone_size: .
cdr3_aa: CAWDSGSRYEQYF

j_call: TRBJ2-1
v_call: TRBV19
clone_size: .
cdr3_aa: CASRGRLAGGNEQFF

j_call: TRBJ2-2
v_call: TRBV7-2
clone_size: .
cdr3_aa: CASSLRTGISTGELFF

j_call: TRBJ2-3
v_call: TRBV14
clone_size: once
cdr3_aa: CASSQRGGSDTQYF

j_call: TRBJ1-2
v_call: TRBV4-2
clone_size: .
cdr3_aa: CASSQGQGGYTF

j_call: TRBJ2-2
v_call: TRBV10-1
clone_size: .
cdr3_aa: CASSARLAVGGAGELFF

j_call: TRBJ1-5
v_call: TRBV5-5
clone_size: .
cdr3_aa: CASSPGTGYDSNQPQHF

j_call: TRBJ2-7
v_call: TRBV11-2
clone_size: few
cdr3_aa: CASSPRASADYEQYF

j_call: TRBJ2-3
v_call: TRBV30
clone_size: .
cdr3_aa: CAWSVPSGRADTQYF

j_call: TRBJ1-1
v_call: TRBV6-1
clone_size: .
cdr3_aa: CASSERQAGSTEAFF

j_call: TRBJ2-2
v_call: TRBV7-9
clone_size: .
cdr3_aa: CASSLPPGLAGGPTGELFF

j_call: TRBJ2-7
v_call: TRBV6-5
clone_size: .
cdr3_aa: CASSYSTGASYEQYF

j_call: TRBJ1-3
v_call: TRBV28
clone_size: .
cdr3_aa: CASRNGHPGNTIYF

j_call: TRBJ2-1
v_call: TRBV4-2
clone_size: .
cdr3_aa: CASSQGSEQFF

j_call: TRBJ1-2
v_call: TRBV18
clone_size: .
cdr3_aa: CASSPPGRPGGYTF

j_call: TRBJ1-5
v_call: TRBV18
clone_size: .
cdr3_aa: CASSPGIGTVSNQPQHF

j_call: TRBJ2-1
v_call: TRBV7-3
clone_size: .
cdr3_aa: CASSPGTSLNEQFF

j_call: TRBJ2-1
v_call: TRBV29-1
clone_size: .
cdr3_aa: CSVAGLAGVNEQFF

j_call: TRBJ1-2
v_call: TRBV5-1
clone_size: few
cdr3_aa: CASSLTQGQGYGYTF

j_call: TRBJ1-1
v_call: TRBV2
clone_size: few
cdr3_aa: CASSEQAHSLNTEAFF

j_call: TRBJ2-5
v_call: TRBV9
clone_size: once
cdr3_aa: CASSSRTGNKETQYF

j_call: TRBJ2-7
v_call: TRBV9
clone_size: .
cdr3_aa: CASSAPLGGEQYF

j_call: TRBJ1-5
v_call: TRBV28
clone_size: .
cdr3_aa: CASSHLGQGNDYQPQHF

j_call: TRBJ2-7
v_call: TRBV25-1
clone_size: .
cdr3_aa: CASSGGVYEQYF

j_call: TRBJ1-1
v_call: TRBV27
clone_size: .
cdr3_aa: CASSLFPGDTEAFF

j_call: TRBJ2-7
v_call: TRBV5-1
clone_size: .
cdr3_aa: CASSLEAKPSYEQYF

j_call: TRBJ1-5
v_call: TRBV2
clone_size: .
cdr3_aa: CASSRQDISNQPQHF

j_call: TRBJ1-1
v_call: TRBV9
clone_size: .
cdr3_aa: CASSKKEGAEAFF

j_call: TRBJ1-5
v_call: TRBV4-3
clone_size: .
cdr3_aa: CASSQVSVDQPQHF

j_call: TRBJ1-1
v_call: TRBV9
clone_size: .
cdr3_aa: CASSVSTGSTAFF

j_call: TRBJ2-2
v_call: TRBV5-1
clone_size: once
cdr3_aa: CASSNPRLAGVSHGELFF

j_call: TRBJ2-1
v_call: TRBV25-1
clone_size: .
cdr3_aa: CASSSTEPSSYNEQFF

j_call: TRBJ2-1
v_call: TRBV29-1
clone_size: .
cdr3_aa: CSVEDRRVSYNEQFF

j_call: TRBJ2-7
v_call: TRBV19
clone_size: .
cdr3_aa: CASSYETDSYEQYF